A single sample is the source of the 24 T cell receptor beta chains below, sequenced in a study of quantifying T cell responses using KT2 cells. Whole-study context: Reverse transcription used primers in the TCR alpha and beta constant regions.

A single-stranded UMI oligo with SP2 sequence was ligated to cDNA 3' ends. An equimolar mix of RC1.1 and RC1.2 primed the beta chain across TRBC1 and TRBC2. MiXCR, run by TCRdb on the UMI-ligation and nested PCR reads, gives a single entry per CDR3 protein. The repertoire holds 40,000 or so distinct CDR3 sequences, with 17% as singletons. The specimen sequenced was PBMCs spiked with cells of the T cell clone KT2. The receptors derive from a human donor.

The rearrangement uses TRBV11-2 and TRBJ1-2, with no clear D. The CDR3 covers 13 residues. V was pared by 5 bases and J by 1 base, with 8 bases between. Germline V gene data show CDR1 as SGHAT and CDR2 as FQNNGV. In DNA, the CDR3 is TGTGCCAGCAGCCTACGGAGTAACTATGGCTACACCTTC. Translation gives CASSLRSNYGYTF.

The chain couples TRBV25-1 to TRBJ2-1; 8 nucleotides agree with TRBD1. The CDR3 is 14 residues long. Germline V gene data show CDR1 as MGHDK and CDR2 as SYGVNS. The V and J ends lost 6 bases and 8 bases, in that order; junction bases with no gene match: 9. The DNA for the CDR3 is TGTGCCAGCAGCCGGACAGGGACGTTCGATGAGCAGTTCTTC. Its protein product is CASSRTGTFDEQFF.

This chain joins TRBV6-5 and TRBJ2-1, with TRBD2 matching over 10 bases. The CDR3 spans 15 residues. V lost 3 bases, J lost 9 bases, and 8 bases stayed unmatched. From germline, CDR1 is MNHEY and CDR2 SVGAGI. The CDR3 nucleotides are TGTGCCAGCAGTTATCTAGCGGGAGTTTCTGGTGAGCAGTTCTTC. Protein sequence: CASSYLAGVSGEQFF.

The J gene is TRBJ2-3, the V gene TRBV12-3 or TRBV12-4, with D unclear. This CDR3 has 14 amino acids. V was trimmed by 1 base and J by 2 bases, leaving 7 bases between them. The chain's CDR3 is CASSLGRLTDTQYF. The CDR3 nucleotides read TGTGCCAGCAGTTTAGGGCGCCTCACAGATACGCAGTATTTT.

The V call is TRBV9, the J call TRBJ2-5; a possible D gene is TRBD1 (6 bases). The germline CDR1 and CDR2 sequences are SGDLS and YYNGEE. The CDR3 runs to 14 residues. Trimming shortened V by 3 bases and J by 1 base, and 10 bases separated the two germline ends. CDR3 coding DNA: TGTGCCAGCAGCGAAGACAGGACCCAAGAGACCCAGTACTTC. It codes for CASSEDRTQETQYF.

This chain joins TRBV27 and TRBJ1-4; tentative D call: TRBD1 (6 bases). V shed 4 bases and J shed 8 bases, with 14 bases lying between them. The CDR3 has 14 residues. Germline V lookup: CDR1 MNHEY, CDR2 SMNVEV (reference sequence). CDR3 sequence: CASSSNREGEKLFF. The CDR3 region has the DNA TGTGCCAGCAGTTCAAACAGGGAGGGGGAAAAACTGTTTTTT.

This clonotype was counted between two and nine times. This rearrangement joins TRBV6-2 or TRBV6-3 to TRBJ1-6, with D possibly matching TRBD1 (5 bases). This CDR3 has 15 residues. The germline V and J ends were trimmed by 10 bases and 3 bases, with 16 bases remaining between them. Germline lookup yields CDR1 MNHEY and CDR2 SVGEGT. CDR3 sequence: CATSPAGDYNSPLHF. DNA of the CDR3: TGTGCCACCTCCCCGGCGGGGGACTATAATTCACCCCTCCACTTT.

The sample holds many counts of this clonotype. The genes are TRBV19 and TRBJ2-7, with TRBD2 matching 8 bases. Germline CDR1 reads LNHDA; CDR2 reads SQIVND (reference sequence). The CDR3 consists of 15 residues. With 5 bases clipped from V and 2 bases from J, the junction kept 8 bases outside the gene matches. The CDR3 sequence: CASSPASGGPYEQYF. For the CDR3, the DNA is TGTGCCAGTAGTCCGGCCAGCGGGGGACCCTACGAGCAGTACTTC.

This clonotype was recorded a few times. V is TRBV10-2 and J is TRBJ2-7; no firm D call. Germline V gene sequence: CDR1 WSHSY, CDR2 SAAADI. This CDR3 region has 11 residues. The V and J ends lost 4 bases and 3 bases respectively, with 4 bases between them. CDR3 loop: CASSVGYEQYF. The CDR3 DNA reads TGCGCCAGCAGTGTAGGCTACGAGCAGTACTTC.

This clonotype was picked up a small number of times. The rearrangement links TRBV6-4 to TRBJ2-2, with D hard to call. Germline-derived CDR1 and CDR2 are MRHNA and SNTAGT. Trimming pared 2 bases from V and 2 bases from J, leaving 3 bases between. The CDR3 has 13 residues. The chain's CDR3 is CASSDGNTGELFF. In DNA form, the CDR3 reads TGTGCCAGCAGTGACGGAAACACCGGGGAGCTGTTTTTT.

The chain has TRBV7-2 and TRBJ2-3; no clear D gene. The germline V gene encodes CDR1 SGHTA and CDR2 FQGNSA. The V and J ends lost 5 bases and 5 bases respectively, with 11 bases between them. The CDR3 has 13 residues. This CDR3 is CASSRVLRDTQYF. The CDR3 DNA follows: TGTGCCAGCAGCCGCGTGCTCAGAGATACGCAGTATTTT.

This clonotype occurred many times. The chain couples TRBV24-1 to TRBJ2-3; 8 positions match TRBD1. Germline V gives CDR1 KGHDR, CDR2 SFDVKD. Germline trimming cut 4 bases from V and 5 bases from J; bases unmatched to any gene: 10. This CDR3 comprises 16 residues. In DNA, the CDR3 is TGTGCCACCAGTGAAATGACAGGGGTTGGCGTAGATACGCAGTATTTT. Amino acid sequence: CATSEMTGVGVDTQYF.

This clonotype was seen many times. The chain joins TRBV6-1 to TRBJ2-6; D is unresolved. The CDR3 contains 14 residues. Germline CDR1 MNHNS, CDR2 SASEGT. Trimming pared 3 bases from V and 0 bases from J, leaving 3 bases between. This chain's CDR3 is CASSDVSGANVLTF. The DNA of the CDR3 is TGTGCCAGCAGTGACGTCTCTGGGGCCAACGTCCTGACTTTC.

This clonotype was found a few times. The chain uses TRBV2 and TRBJ2-3; 9 bases match TRBD2. Germline V gene data show CDR1 as SNHLY and CDR2 as FYNNEI. The CDR3 consists of 15 residues. The J segment lost 4 bases and the V segment lost 3 bases, leaving 5 bases of the junction unmatched. CDR3 loop: CASSERGGLADTQYF. CDR3 nucleotides: TGTGCCAGCAGTGAGCGGGGGGGCCTGGCAGATACGCAGTATTTT.

CDR3 in DNA: TGCAGCGTTGAAGATAGTCTGGGGACAGTCCCAGCCGGTGGCTACACCTTC. This translates into CSVEDSLGTVPAGGYTF. The chain is built from TRBV29-1 and TRBJ1-2, with TRBD1 matching 7 bases. Germline V lookup: CDR1 SQVTM, CDR2 ANQGSEA. The trim removed 0 bases at V and 7 bases at J, leaving 17 bases unmatched. The CDR3 runs to 17 residues.

Only a few counts were recorded for this clonotype. The rearrangement links TRBV20-1 to TRBJ2-5; D is ambiguous. The germline gives CDR1 DFQATT, CDR2 SNEGSKA (reference sequence). CDR3 length: 14 residues. V was shortened by 0 bases and J by 5 bases, with 13 bases between the two germline ends. The DNA for the CDR3 is TGCAGTGCTAGAGATCTTGGTAGCTTGGAGACCCAGTACTTC. Residues: CSARDLGSLETQYF.

This clonotype has only a few counts. The J gene is TRBJ1-1, the V gene TRBV12-3 or TRBV12-4; weak D call: TRBD1 (5 bases). The CDR3 has 15 residues. V was pared by 6 bases and J by 2 bases, with 16 bases between. The chain's CDR3 is CASSPARARNTEAFF. CDR3 sequence (DNA): TGTGCCAGCAGCCCCGCCAGGGCGCGAAACACTGAAGCTTTCTTT.

This clonotype was counted a single time. This sequence joins TRBV12-3 or TRBV12-4 and TRBJ1-4; D possibly corresponds to TRBD1 (5 bases). The CDR3 has 15 residues. V was clipped by 2 bases and J by 0 bases, with 7 bases between them. CDR3: CASSLSGATNEKLFF. CDR3 nucleotide sequence: TGTGCCAGCAGTTTATCGGGGGCAACTAATGAAAAACTGTTTTTT.

This clonotype has just a few counts. The CDR3 DNA reads TGTGCCAGCAGCAAGGGACAGGGGCCCCGTAATGAAAAACTGTTTTTT. It specifies CASSKGQGPRNEKLFF. The chain combines TRBV7-2 with TRBJ1-4, with 10 bases that match TRBD1. The CDR3 extends over 16 amino acids. With V trimmed by 5 bases and J by 4 bases, 7 bases remained unmatched. Per the germline V gene, CDR1 is SGHTA and CDR2 is FQGNSA. Drawing the rest from reference TRBV7-2 and TRBJ1-4, the complete variable domain is GAGVSQSPSNKVTEKGKDVELRCDPISGHTALYWYRQSLGQGLEFLIYFQGNSAPDKSGLPSDRFSAERTGGSVSTLTIQRTQQEDSAVYLCASSKGQGPRNEKLFFGSGTQLSVL.

This clonotype has only a few counts. This chain connects TRBV5-1 to TRBJ2-7; D may be TRBD1 (5 bases). Germline V CDR1 and CDR2: SGHRS, YFSETQ. Trimming left V 0 bases short and J 4 bases short, with 14 bases between. There are 15 residues in the CDR3. CDR3 in DNA: TGCGCCAGCAGCTTGGATCGCCAGGGCGCATACGAGCAGTACTTC. This translates into CASSLDRQGAYEQYF.

This clonotype was found a few times. The chain carries TRBV5-1 and TRBJ1-1, with a tentative D call TRBD1 (5 bases). Trimming shortened V by 5 bases and J by 5 bases, and 16 bases separated the two germline ends. In germline, CDR1 is SGHRS, CDR2 YFSETQ. This CDR3 comprises 14 residues. CDR3 in DNA: TGCGCCAGCAGATTCACACCCTGGGGGACTGAAGCTTTCTTT. It specifies CASRFTPWGTEAFF.

This clonotype was seen a few times. At one of its ends the junction is not consistent with the germline gene, which may arise from a read error. The chain has TRBV5-1 and TRBJ2-7; the D call may be TRBD1 or TRBD2 (6 bases each). This CDR3 is 15 amino acids long. Germline V lookup: CDR1 SGHRS, CDR2 YFSETQ. The CDR3 sequence: CASSFGGGTSSEQYF. The CDR3 DNA reads as TGCGCCAGCAGCTTTGGAGGGGGGACATCCTCCGAGCAGTACTTC.

For this clonotype: A much larger clone differs from this one at a single base, so this may be a read error. The V gene is TRBV5-1, the J gene TRBJ1-1, with a possible D match to TRBD1 (5 bases). There are 15 residues in the CDR3. Germline V gene lookup returns CDR1 SGHRS and CDR2 YFSETQ. With 3 bases removed from V and 3 bases from J, the gap between germline ends came to 15 bases. CDR3 sequence (DNA): TGCGCCAGCAGCTCCAGCGGGGGAACCGACACTGAAGCTTTCTTT. Its protein product is CASSSSGGTDTEAFF.

V is TRBV6-6 and J is TRBJ1-5, with 7 bases aligning to TRBD1. This CDR3 has 18 residues. After removal of 6 bases from V and 2 bases from J, the junction contained 16 bases not matched to a gene. In germline, CDR1 is MNHNY, CDR2 SVGAGI (reference sequence). CDR3 protein: CASSQTGPGGLGNQPQHF. CDR3 DNA sequence: TGTGCCAGCAGCCAAACGGGGCCAGGGGGTCTGGGCAATCAGCCCCAGCATTTT.